The rows below give T cell receptor beta chains drawn from one sample of a study of OX40 agonist ivuxolimab in advanced cancers. TCRdb keeps only in-frame clones here, not all; method: immunoSEQ multiplex PCR. Of 100,000 or so clones listed, 94% are singletons. The sequences come from CD4+ or CD8+ T cells sorted from blood, collected in a trial of the OX40 agonist ivuxolimab. All receptors derive from an adult with an advanced solid tumor such as melanoma, head and neck, liver or kidney cancer. The CDR3 runs from the conserved cysteine through the conserved F or W. The D gene is left open where the match is weak.

d_gene,v_gene,j_gene,CDR3nt,CDR3aa
NA,TRBV6-5,TRBJ1-2,TGTGCCAGCAGTTACTCGTGGCTCTCCTTCTATGGCTACACCTTC,CASSYSWLSFYGYTF
NA,TRBV5-6,TRBJ1-6,TGTGCCAGCAGCTTGGGGGGTAATTCACCCCTCCACTTT,CASSLGGNSPLHF
TRBD1,TRBV6-6,TRBJ1-5,TGTGCCAGTTCACAACAGGGGGGCGATCAGCCCCAGCATTTT,CASSQQGGDQPQHF
NA,TRBV6-5,TRBJ1-1,TGTGCCAGCAGTTCCAGGGACGGACTAGATGAAGCTTTCTTT,CASSSRDGLDEAFF
NA,TRBV9,TRBJ2-2,TGTGCCAGCAGCACGTGGGGACGGAGCTACACCGGGGAGCTGTTTTTT,CASSTWGRSYTGELFF
NA,TRBV20-1,TRBJ2-5,TGCAGTGTACGGCGGGAGACCCAGTACTTC,CSVRRETQYF
TRBD1,TRBV7-9,TRBJ2-7,TGTGCCAGCAGCCCAAGCCGACAGGGGGGCCCCTACGAGCAGTACTTC,CASSPSRQGGPYEQYF
TRBD1,TRBV9,TRBJ2-7,TGTGCCAGCAGTCGCCCCGGGACAGGGAGGGGCGAGCAGTACTTC,CASSRPGTGRGEQYF
NA,TRBV6-5,TRBJ1-5,TGTGCCAGCAGTTACGCGCAATCACAGCCCCAGCATTTT,CASSYAQSQPQHF
TRBD2,TRBV5-1,TRBJ2-1,TGCGCCAGCAGCTTGATGGGTGTGGGAGCGGGAGACCACAATGAGCAGTTCTTC,CASSLMGVGAGDHNEQFF
TRBD2,TRBV11-2,TRBJ2-5,TGTGCCAGCAGCTTAGAGTGGCTAGCGGGTACGTCCCGCCAAGAGACCCAGTACTTC,CASSLEWLAGTSRQETQYF
NA,TRBV4-2,TRBJ2-7,TGTGCCAGCAGCCGAGGGAATTCCGAGCAGTACTTC,CASSRGNSEQYF
NA,TRBV10-1,TRBJ1-4,TGCGCCAGCAGTCCCGGGCCCCGAAGGACTAATGAAAAACTGTTTTTT,CASSPGPRRTNEKLFF
TRBD1,TRBV7-2,TRBJ1-2,TGTGCCAGCAGCCTAACAGGGGCGGATGGCTACACCTTC,CASSLTGADGYTF
TRBD2,TRBV7-6,TRBJ2-2,TGTGCCAGCAGCCTAGTGGGGACTAGCGCCACCGGGGAGCTGTTTTTT,CASSLVGTSATGELFF